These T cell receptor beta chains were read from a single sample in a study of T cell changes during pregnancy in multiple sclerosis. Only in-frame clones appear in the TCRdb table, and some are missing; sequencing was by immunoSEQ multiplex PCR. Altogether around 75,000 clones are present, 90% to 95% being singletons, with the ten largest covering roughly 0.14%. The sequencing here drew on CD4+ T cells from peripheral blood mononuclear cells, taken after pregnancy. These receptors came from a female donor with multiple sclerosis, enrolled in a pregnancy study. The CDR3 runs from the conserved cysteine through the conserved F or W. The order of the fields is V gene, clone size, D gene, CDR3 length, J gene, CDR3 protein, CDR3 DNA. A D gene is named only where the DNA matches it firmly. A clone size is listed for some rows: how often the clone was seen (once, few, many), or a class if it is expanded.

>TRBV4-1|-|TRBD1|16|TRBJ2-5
CASSHNSGGYQETQYF
TGCGCCAGCAGCCACAATTCAGGGGGCTACCAAGAGACCCAGTACTTC
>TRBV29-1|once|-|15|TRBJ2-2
CSVEGTPANTGELFF
TGCAGCGTTGAAGGGACACCGGCGAACACCGGGGAGCTGTTTTTT
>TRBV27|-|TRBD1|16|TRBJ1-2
CASGYPTGGSNYGYTF
TGTGCCAGCGGATATCCGACAGGGGGCAGTAACTATGGCTACACCTTC
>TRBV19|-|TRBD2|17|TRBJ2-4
CASSIVVLGQGGNIQYF
TGTGCCAGTAGTATAGTTGTTTTAGGGCAGGGAGGGAACATTCAGTACTTC
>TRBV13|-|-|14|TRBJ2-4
CASRNRDSPNIQYF
TGTGCCAGCAGGAACAGGGATTCCCCAAACATTCAGTACTTC
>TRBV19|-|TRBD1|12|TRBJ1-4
CASTRQGEKLFF
TGTGCCAGTACCCGACAGGGTGAAAAACTGTTTTTT
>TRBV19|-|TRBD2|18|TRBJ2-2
CASSVLAGGTPQVGELFF
TGTGCCAGTAGTGTCCTAGCGGGAGGTACCCCACAGGTCGGGGAGCTGTTTTTT
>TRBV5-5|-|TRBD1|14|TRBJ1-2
CASSSFAGTEYYTF
TGTGCCAGCAGCTCTTTTGCCGGGACAGAGTACTACACCTTC
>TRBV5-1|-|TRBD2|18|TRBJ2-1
CASSNWVLAGESYNEQFF
TGCGCCAGCAGCAATTGGGTACTAGCGGGAGAGTCCTACAATGAGCAGTTCTTC
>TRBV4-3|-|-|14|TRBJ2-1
CASSQAGRYNEQFF
TGCGCCAGCAGCCAAGCGGGAAGGTACAATGAGCAGTTCTTC
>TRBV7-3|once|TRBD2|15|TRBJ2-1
CASSLSGRAYNEQFF
TGTGCCAGCAGCCTTAGCGGGAGGGCTTACAATGAGCAGTTCTTC
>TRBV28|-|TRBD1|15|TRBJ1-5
CASSDGTGRYQPQHF
TGTGCCAGCAGCGACGGGACAGGACGATATCAGCCCCAGCATTTT
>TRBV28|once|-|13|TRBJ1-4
CASSSGTTKKLFF
TGTGCCAGCAGTTCCGGGACAACAAAAAAACTGTTTTTT
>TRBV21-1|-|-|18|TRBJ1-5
CAMPDGGGGLFSNQPQHF
TGTGCCATGCCGGATGGTGGGGGAGGCCTTTTTAGCAATCAGCCCCAGCATTTT
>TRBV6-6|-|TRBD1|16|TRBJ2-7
CASSSVSGTGSYEQYF
TGTGCCAGCAGTTCTGTTTCCGGGACAGGCTCCTACGAGCAGTACTTC
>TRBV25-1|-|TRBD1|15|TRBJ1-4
CASSAHQGAGEKLFF
TGTGCCAGCAGTGCCCACCAGGGGGCGGGTGAAAAACTGTTTTTT
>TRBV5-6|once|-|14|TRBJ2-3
CASTWTASTDTQYF
TGTGCCAGCACCTGGACTGCTAGCACAGATACGCAGTATTTT
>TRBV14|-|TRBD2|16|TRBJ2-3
CASSPGLAEYTDTQYF
TGTGCCAGCAGCCCAGGACTAGCGGAGTACACAGATACGCAGTATTTT
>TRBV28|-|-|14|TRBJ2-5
CASSFSGFQETQYF
TGTGCCAGCAGTTTTTCGGGTTTTCAAGAGACCCAGTACTTC
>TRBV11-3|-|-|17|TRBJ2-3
CASSLGSSGPSTDTQYF
TGTGCCAGCAGCTTAGGTAGTAGCGGCCCTAGCACAGATACGCAGTATTTT
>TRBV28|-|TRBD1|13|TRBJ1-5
CATGTGGYQPQHF
TGTGCCACTGGGACAGGGGGTTATCAGCCCCAGCATTTT
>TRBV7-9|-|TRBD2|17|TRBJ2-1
CASSLLPWREGGNEQFF
TGTGCCAGCAGCTTACTACCTTGGCGGGAGGGGGGAAATGAGCAGTTCTTC
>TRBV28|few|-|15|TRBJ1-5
CASIPRGSDLEPQHF
TGTGCCAGCATCCCCAGGGGTTCCGACTTAGAGCCCCAGCATTTT
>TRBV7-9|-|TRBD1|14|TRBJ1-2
CASSENRGNYGYTF
TGTGCCAGCAGCGAAAACAGGGGGAACTATGGCTACACCTTC
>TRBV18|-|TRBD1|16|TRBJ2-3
CASSPPGTGWTDTQYF
TGTGCCAGCTCACCACCCGGGACAGGGTGGACAGATACGCAGTATTTT
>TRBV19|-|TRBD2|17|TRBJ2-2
CASSYLAGNIQTGELFF
TGTGCCAGTAGTTACTTAGCGGGAAATATACAAACCGGGGAGCTGTTTTTT
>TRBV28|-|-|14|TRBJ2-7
CASSAGTLTYEQYF
TGTGCCAGCAGCGCCGGGACACTTACCTACGAGCAGTACTTC
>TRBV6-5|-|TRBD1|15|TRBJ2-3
CASSSGQGGADTQYF
TGTGCCAGCAGTTCGGGACAGGGGGGCGCAGATACGCAGTATTTT